This TCR beta chain comes out of a study of blood T cell repertoires in COVID-19. Study summary: Sites across the United States, Italy and Spain contributed samples from acute and convalescent COVID-19. PBMCs, B-cell-depleted T cells, or T cells provided the cDNA or gDNA that made up the material.

Living in 25 or so US areas, the participants were between about 18 and 90 years of age. As processed by the authors: Reference gene primer amplification in the assay estimated nucleated cell counts. Produced via immunoSEQ multiplex PCR; TCRdb's table is partial and in-frame only. Clone size and the V and J calls come from that table; the DNA yielded D and trimming. The repertoire holds approximately 200,000 clones, with 85% as singletons. After removal of 3 bases from V and 8 bases from J, the junction contained 14 bases not matched to a gene. The CDR3 extends over 16 amino acids. Germline CDR1 reads LNHDA; CDR2 reads SQIVND (reference sequence).

The TCR sequence derives from a man in his forties or fifties who had recovered from COVID-19. The chain combines TRBV19 with TRBJ1-2; 8 bases are shared with TRBD1. The sequencing sample was made of PBMCs or T cells enriched from blood (not recorded which). The CDR3 nucleotides read TGTGCCAGTAGTATCCCACCACGGACAGGGCGACAGGGCTACACCTTC. It specifies CASSIPPRTGRQGYTF.